This T cell receptor (beta chain) comes out of a study of blood T cell repertoires in COVID-19. Method: immunoSEQ multiplex PCR; TCRdb's copy keeps in-frame clones and lacks some. Of 650,000 to 800,000 clones detected, approximately 90% appear once; the ten largest clones hold more than 0.25%. CDR3 length equals 16 residues. J was trimmed by 3 bases and V by 0 bases; bases with no gene match: 5. CDR1 and CDR2 from the germline V gene are SGHRS and YFSETQ. This receptor was taken from a young woman with acute or convalescent COVID-19. The sequencing sample was made of peripheral blood. V gene TRBV5-1 combines with J gene TRBJ1-4; TRBD1 matches at 7 bases. The CDR3 region is CASSLAPGTANEKLFF. In DNA form, the CDR3 reads TGCGCCAGCAGCTTGGCCCCCGGGACAGCTAATGAAAAACTGTTTTTT.